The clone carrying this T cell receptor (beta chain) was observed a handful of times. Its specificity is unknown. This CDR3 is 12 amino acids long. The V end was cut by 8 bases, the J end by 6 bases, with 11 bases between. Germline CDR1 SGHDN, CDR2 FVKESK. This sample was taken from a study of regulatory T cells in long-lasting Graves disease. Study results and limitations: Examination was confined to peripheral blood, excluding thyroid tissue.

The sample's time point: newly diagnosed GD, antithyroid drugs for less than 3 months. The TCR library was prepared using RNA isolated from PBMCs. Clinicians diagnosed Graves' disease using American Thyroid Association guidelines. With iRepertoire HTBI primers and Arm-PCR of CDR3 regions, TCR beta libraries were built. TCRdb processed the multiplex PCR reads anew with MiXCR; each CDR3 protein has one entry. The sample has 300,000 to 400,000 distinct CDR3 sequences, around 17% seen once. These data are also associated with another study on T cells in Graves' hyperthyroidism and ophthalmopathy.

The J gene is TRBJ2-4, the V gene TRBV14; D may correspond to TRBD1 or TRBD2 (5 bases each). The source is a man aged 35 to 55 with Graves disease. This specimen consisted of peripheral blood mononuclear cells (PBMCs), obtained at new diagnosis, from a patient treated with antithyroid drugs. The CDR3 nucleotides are TGTGCCAGCGGAGGTGGGGGAAACATTCAGTACTTC. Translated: CASGGGGNIQYF. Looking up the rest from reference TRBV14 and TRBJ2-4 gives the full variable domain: EAGVTQFPSHSVIEKGQTVTLRCDPISGHDNLYWYRRVMGKEIKFLLHFVKESKQDESGMPNNRFLAERTGGTYSTLKVQPAELEDSGVYFCASGGGGNIQYFGAGTRLSVL.